Following are 30 T cell receptor beta chains from one sample sequenced in a study of early T cells in non-severe SARS-CoV-2 infection. TCRdb redid the calling of the 5' RACE reads with MiXCR, one entry per CDR3 protein. The sample records roughly 63,000 distinct CDR3 sequences, roughly 12% being singletons. The material sequenced was whole blood. These receptors were obtained from an adult who was a healthcare worker with PCR-confirmed SARS-CoV-2 infection or an uninfected control (not recorded which).

This clonotype has more than one count but fewer than ten. V and J are TRBV29-1 and TRBJ2-3; unclear D gene. V was trimmed by 7 bases and J by 3 bases, leaving 11 bases between them. The germline gives CDR1 SQVTM, CDR2 ANQGSEA. The CDR3 has 12 amino acids. CDR3 coding DNA: TGCAGCGCCCCATTCCAGACAGATACGCAGTATTTT. Its protein is CSAPFQTDTQYF.

This clonotype was detected ten times or more. CDR3 DNA: TGTGCCACCAGTGGACAGCACACTGAAGCTTTCTTT. Translation gives CATSGQHTEAFF. The chain employs TRBV24-1 and TRBJ1-1, with a possible D match to TRBD1 (5 bases). The CDR3 spans 12 residues. V was cut by 5 bases and J by 3 bases, with 6 bases left in between. CDR1 is KGHDR and CDR2 is SFDVKD in the germline V gene.

This clonotype was observed many times. This rearrangement joins TRBV5-1 to TRBJ2-7; D gene ambiguous. Germline CDR1 and CDR2: SGHRS and YFSETQ. The CDR3 has 15 residues. Trimming took off 0 bases at V and 0 bases at J, with 10 bases between the two ends. The CDR3: CASSLAAAVSYEQYF. CDR3 bases: TGCGCCAGCAGCTTGGCGGCGGCAGTCTCCTACGAGCAGTACTTC.

This clonotype was seen ten or more times. This rearrangement joins TRBV29-1 to TRBJ2-1; 11 positions match TRBD2. Per the germline V gene, CDR1 is SQVTM and CDR2 is ANQGSEA. V trimming: 7 bases; J trimming: 2 bases; junction bases outside the gene matches: 13. The CDR3 loop spans 17 amino acids. CDR3 sequence reads: CSGAGTSGELAYNEQFF. CDR3 sequence (DNA): TGCAGCGGGGCCGGGACTAGCGGAGAGTTGGCCTACAATGAGCAGTTCTTC.

As regards this clonotype: This may be a read error: a much more frequent sequence differs by one nucleotide. V is TRBV6-2 or TRBV6-3 and J is TRBJ2-1; D might be TRBD1 (5 bases). The end of the DNA is better explained by TRBJ2-7, so the J call may be wrong. Looked up from germline, CDR1 is MNHEY and CDR2 is SVGEGT. This CDR3 contains 15 residues. CDR3 sequence: CASSYSPGKYNEQYF. The CDR3 DNA follows: TGTGCCAGCAGTTACTCCCCAGGGAAATACAATGAGCAGTACTTC.

This clonotype showed up many times. The genes are TRBV3-1 and TRBJ2-5, with TRBD1 as a possible D gene (5 bases). Trimming took off 0 bases at V and 6 bases at J, with 11 bases between the two ends. The CDR3 sequence is 14 residues long. Per germline, CDR1 LGHDT and CDR2 YNNKEL (reference sequence). DNA for the CDR3: TGTGCCAGCAGCCAAGATTCAGGGCCCAAGACCCAGTACTTC. This encodes CASSQDSGPKTQYF.

This clonotype has only a few counts. The V call is TRBV27, the J call TRBJ1-6; no reliable D call. The germline V and J ends were trimmed by 3 bases and 12 bases, with 3 bases remaining between them. Germline CDR1 reads MNHEY; CDR2 reads SMNVEV (reference sequence). The CDR3 has 10 amino acids. The CDR3: CASSFLPLHF. The CDR3 DNA sequence: TGTGCCAGCAGTTTTCTACCCCTCCACTTT.

The chain is built from TRBV7-2 and TRBJ2-1; 9 nucleotides line up with TRBD2. V gave up 5 bases and J gave up 4 bases; unmatched junction bases: 6. Looked up from germline, CDR1 is SGHTA and CDR2 is FQGNSA. The CDR3 extends over 15 amino acids. CDR3 in DNA: TGTGCCAGCAGCCCCGGGACTAGCACATACAATGAGCAGTTCTTC. It encodes CASSPGTSTYNEQFF.

This clonotype was found once. The CDR3 coding sequence is TGTGCCAGCAGCTCGACAGGGGGTCGAGGAAAAAACATTCAGTACTTC. Amino acid sequence: CASSSTGGRGKNIQYF. V and J are TRBV5-5 and TRBJ2-4, with 9 nucleotides matching TRBD1. The CDR3 is 16 residues long. Germline V gene sequence: CDR1 SGHKS, CDR2 YYEKEE (reference sequence). With 3 bases clipped from V and 4 bases from J, the junction kept 8 bases outside the gene matches.

The rearrangement joins TRBV12-3 or TRBV12-4 to TRBJ1-5; no firm D call. The CDR3 consists of 15 residues. Trimming removed 4 bases from V and 0 bases from J, with 10 bases in between. CDR3 coding DNA: TGTGCCAGCAGTTCTCAGAGTTATAGCAATCAGCCCCAGCATTTT. Its translation is CASSSQSYSNQPQHF.

This clonotype was observed at least ten times. The rearrangement joins TRBV10-3 to TRBJ1-5; the D gene is possibly TRBD1 (5 bases). In germline, CDR1 is ENHRY, CDR2 SYGVKD. Trimming pared 2 bases from V and 6 bases from J, leaving 11 bases between. This CDR3 spans 14 amino acids. Here the CDR3 DNA reads TGTGCCATCAGTGAGGGGGGGTTGGCTCAGCCCCAGCATTTT. It is translated as CAISEGGLAQPQHF.

Ten or more counts support this clonotype. This chain connects TRBV3-1 to TRBJ2-1; tentatively, D is TRBD1 (5 bases). V lost 0 bases, J lost 3 bases, and 9 bases lay in between. Germline CDR1 reads LGHDT; CDR2 reads YNNKEL (reference sequence). The CDR3 spans 15 residues. The CDR3 nucleotides are TGTGCCAGCAGCCAAGATCAAGGGGACTACAATGAGCAGTTCTTC. Translating gives CASSQDQGDYNEQFF.

This clonotype has more than one count but fewer than ten. CDR3 coding DNA: TGTGCCAGCAGACCGAGCTCTGGGGCCAACGTCCTGACTTTC. Protein product: CASRPSSGANVLTF. The chain has TRBV6-6 and TRBJ2-6; no clear D gene. The CDR3 extends over 14 amino acids. Between the trimmed V and J ends, which lost 6 bases and 0 bases, there was a span of 6 bases. The germline gives CDR1 MNHNY, CDR2 SVGAGI (reference sequence).

This clonotype was seen a few times. The rearrangement uses TRBV5-1 and TRBJ2-3; D gene ambiguous. Germline CDR1 reads SGHRS; CDR2 reads YFSETQ. The CDR3 runs 15 residues. The ends were cut back, 2 bases at V and 2 bases at J, with 12 bases in the middle. The CDR3 is CASSLGRSDTDTQYF. CDR3 DNA: TGCGCCAGCAGCTTAGGCCGGTCGGACACAGATACGCAGTATTTT.

This clonotype occurred a few times. The chain links TRBV9 to TRBJ2-7; 7 nucleotides agree with TRBD1. After removal of 0 bases from V and 0 bases from J, the junction contained 0 bases not matched to a gene. The germline gives CDR1 SGDLS, CDR2 YYNGEE. The CDR3 is made up of 14 amino acids. The CDR3 here is CASSVGDSSYEQYF. CDR3 in DNA: TGTGCCAGCAGCGTAGGGGACAGCTCCTACGAGCAGTACTTC.

This clonotype was seen a handful of times. The J gene is TRBJ1-2, the V gene TRBV12-3 or TRBV12-4; D unclear. The CDR3 runs to 13 residues. V was trimmed by 1 base and J by 5 bases, leaving 8 bases between them. CDR3 amino acids: CASSLGYQYGYTF. CDR3 sequence (DNA): TGTGCCAGCAGTTTAGGGTATCAGTATGGCTACACCTTC.

This clonotype occurred many times. In DNA, the CDR3 is TGTGCCAGCAGTGAAGCAGACCGACAGCCCCAGCATTTT. Its protein product is CASSEADRQPQHF. J is TRBJ1-5 and V is TRBV2; D remains unclear. CDR3 length: 13 amino acids. Trimming pared 0 bases from V and 7 bases from J, leaving 7 bases between. CDR1 SNHLY and CDR2 FYNNEI come from the germline V gene.

This clonotype was detected ten times or more. This chain uses TRBV6-6 with TRBJ2-6, with unresolved D. Germline CDR1 and CDR2: MNHNY and SVGAGI (reference sequence). This CDR3 region has 18 residues. V lost 2 bases, J lost 0 bases, and 14 bases lay in between. CDR3 sequence (DNA): TGTGCCAGCAGTTACCGTCGGACCCGAAGCTCTGGGGCCAACGTCCTGACTTTC. Encoded protein: CASSYRRTRSSGANVLTF.

The CDR3 DNA reads as TGTGCCAGCCGGGAGCAGTACTTC. Its protein is CASREQYF. The chain joins TRBV6-1 to TRBJ2-7; D is unclear. This CDR3 has 8 amino acids. CDR1 is MNHNS, CDR2 SASEGT, per germline. V gave up 8 bases and J gave up 7 bases, with 3 bases separating them.

This clonotype was counted many times. The chain has TRBV7-2 and TRBJ2-3; 12 bases line up with TRBD2. The J segment lost 7 bases and the V segment lost 5 bases, leaving 10 bases of the junction unmatched. CDR3 length: 16 residues. Germline V lookup: CDR1 SGHTA, CDR2 FQGNSA. Here the CDR3 reads CASSINGLAGSYTQYF. CDR3 DNA sequence: TGTGCCAGCAGCATAAACGGACTAGCGGGATCATATACGCAGTATTTT. Together with reference TRBV7-2 and TRBJ2-3, the CDR3 gives the full variable domain: GAGVSQSPSNKVTEKGKDVELRCDPISGHTALYWYRQSLGQGLEFLIYFQGNSAPDKSGLPSDRFSAERTGGSVSTLTIQRTQQEDSAVYLCASSINGLAGSYTQYFGPGTRLTVL.

The chain carries TRBV2 and TRBJ1-5; perhaps TRBD1 as D (5 bases). From germline, CDR1 is SNHLY and CDR2 FYNNEI. V was clipped by 5 bases and J by 1 base, with 9 bases between them. This CDR3 has 14 amino acids. Written as DNA, the CDR3 is TGTGCCAGCAGTCGACAGACCAGCAATCAGCCCCAGCATTTT. The encoded protein is CASSRQTSNQPQHF.

This clonotype was counted only a few times. The V gene is TRBV11-2, the J gene TRBJ2-2; weak D call: TRBD2 (5 bases). The CDR3 runs 16 residues. CDR1 is SGHAT, CDR2 FQNNGV, per germline. V lost 5 bases and J lost 5, with 18 bases in between. The DNA of the CDR3 is TGTGCCAGCAGCCCGAGACCAGGACTTGGGACCGGGGAGCTGTTTTTT. Its translation: CASSPRPGLGTGELFF.

This clonotype occurred a few times. The genes are TRBV7-9 and TRBJ2-5; 10 bases match TRBD2. The CDR3 spans 13 residues. Germline loops: CDR1 SEHNR, CDR2 FQNEAQ (reference sequence). V dropped 7 bases and J dropped 2; count of bases not matched to a gene: 1. CDR3 protein: CASNSGGQETQYF. CDR3 sequence (DNA): TGTGCCAGCAATAGCGGGGGGCAAGAGACCCAGTACTTC.

This clonotype occurred a few times. V and J are TRBV5-4 and TRBJ2-1; 9 nucleotides agree with TRBD1. The CDR3 length is 15 residues. Germline CDR1 SGHNT, CDR2 YYREEE (reference sequence). J was trimmed by 3 bases and V by 3 bases; bases with no gene match: 4. CDR3 protein: CASSSPTGGYNEQFF. DNA for the CDR3: TGTGCCAGCAGCTCCCCGACAGGGGGCTACAATGAGCAGTTCTTC. Full variable domain (rest looked up from reference TRBV5-4 and TRBJ2-1): ETGVTQSPTHLIKTRGQQVTLRCSSQSGHNTVSWYQQALGQGPQFIFQYYREEENGRGNFPPRFSGLQFPNYSSELNVNALELDDSALYLCASSSPTGGYNEQFFGPGTRLTVL.

The chain uses TRBV7-3 and TRBJ2-7; 9 bases match TRBD2. CDR3 length: 12 residues. CDR1 SGHTA and CDR2 FQGTGA come from the germline V gene. The ends lost 4 bases at V and 7 bases at J; junction bases unmatched: 2. CDR3 amino acids: CASSSAGGEQYF. The CDR3 coding sequence is TGTGCCAGCAGCTCCGCGGGAGGGGAGCAGTACTTC.

This clonotype was found a few times. This CDR3 is CASSLTRTGGREKLFF. The CDR3 DNA follows: TGTGCCAGCAGCTTAACGCGGACAGGGGGCCGGGAAAAACTGTTTTTT. The genes are TRBV7-2 and TRBJ1-4, with TRBD1 identical over 11 bases. The length of the CDR3 is 16 residues. The V and J ends lost 2 bases and 8 bases, in that order; junction bases with no gene match: 7. Germline V lookup: CDR1 SGHTA, CDR2 FQGNSA.

The table lists this clonotype with many counts. The chain couples TRBV28 to TRBJ1-5; D possibly corresponds to TRBD1 (5 bases). V was cut by 7 bases and J by 4 bases, with 14 bases left in between. The CDR3 spans 14 residues. The germline V gene has CDR1 MDHEN and CDR2 SYDVKM. The CDR3 sequence: CASTQGGRNQPQHF. CDR3 coding DNA: TGTGCCAGCACCCAGGGAGGGAGGAATCAGCCCCAGCATTTT.

The V and J genes are TRBV7-9 and TRBJ1-2; no definite D call. V lost 0 bases, J lost 2 bases, and 16 bases lay in between. CDR3 length: 17 residues. The V gene's germline CDR1 is SEHNR and CDR2 FQNEAQ (reference sequence). This CDR3 reads CASSLASSGSRNYGYTF. CDR3 nucleotides: TGTGCCAGCAGCTTAGCTAGCTCTGGCAGCCGAAACTATGGCTACACCTTC.

This clonotype was detected many times. The rearrangement joins TRBV7-2 to TRBJ2-1, with 9 nucleotides matching TRBD2. V lost 3 bases and J lost 7; bases outside the gene matches: 4. CDR1 and CDR2 from the germline V gene are SGHTA and FQGNSA. The CDR3 extends over 14 amino acids. CDR3 in amino acids: CASSFGLAWNEQFF. CDR3 DNA: TGTGCCAGCAGCTTTGGACTAGCGTGGAATGAGCAGTTCTTC.

This clonotype was seen many times. Lacking the conserved final phenylalanine or tryptophan, this CDR3 likely reflects a read error. The DNA is omitted, as the CDR3 cannot be located on it reliably, and the CDR3 follows TCRdb's listing. The rearrangement uses TRBV7-9 and TRBJ1-1. Germline loops: CDR1 SEHNR, CDR2 FQNEAQ (reference sequence). The CDR3 totals 12 residues, both ends included. The CDR3 sequence is CASSLALATHAI.